A selection of T cell receptor beta chains follows, all from one sample in a study of T cells in Graves' hyperthyroidism and ophthalmopathy. TCRdb re-called the multiplex PCR reads with MiXCR, one entry per CDR3 protein. Seen here are some 50,000 distinct CDR3 sequences, roughly 51% observed once, and the top ten hold roughly 30%. The sequencing sample was made of peripheral blood or thyroid tissue (not recorded which). These receptors all stem from a man aged 18 to 29 with Graves' hyperthyroidism. CDR3s leave out the opening cysteine and the closing phenylalanine or tryptophan.

cdr3_aa	j_call	v_call
ASIYRNTGGLF	TRBJ2-2	TRBV6-2/TRBV6-3
ASSLKTGRTRSPLH	TRBJ1-6	TRBV7-9
ASSLDIPSEAF	TRBJ1-1	TRBV7-8
ASSYGTNYGYT	TRBJ1-2	TRBV7-2
AISEGGNQSQY	.	TRBV10-3
ASSLGRREADEQY	TRBJ2-7	TRBV28
ASSEHGAKGKLF	TRBJ1-4	TRBV25-1
ASSPRPSGSYEQY	TRBJ2-7	TRBV7-6
ASKSLSQPQH	TRBJ1-5	TRBV9
ASSDTGTGIDGYT	TRBJ1-2	TRBV25-1
ASSFLRSADTQY	TRBJ2-3	TRBV5-1
ASSPGQGIHQPQH	TRBJ1-5	TRBV28
ASSQAGGLAGELF	TRBJ2-2	TRBV4-3
SVGPEAPVYEQY	TRBJ2-7	TRBV29-1
ASSLMSTGSGYGYT	TRBJ1-2	TRBV7-3
ATSDWGGARTDTQY	TRBJ2-3	TRBV24-1
SGAGQGPYEQY	TRBJ2-7	TRBV20-1
ASSLGFRTEAF	TRBJ1-1	TRBV27
SARQGASYEQY	TRBJ2-7	TRBV20-1
ASSSRDPQLGELF	TRBJ1-4	TRBV7-9
ASNQGAESPLH	TRBJ1-6	TRBV7-6
SVNGIGGYGYT	TRBJ1-2	TRBV29-1
ASSPYTGLPSGELF	TRBJ2-2	TRBV7-7
SAALRGHEAF	TRBJ1-1	TRBV20-1